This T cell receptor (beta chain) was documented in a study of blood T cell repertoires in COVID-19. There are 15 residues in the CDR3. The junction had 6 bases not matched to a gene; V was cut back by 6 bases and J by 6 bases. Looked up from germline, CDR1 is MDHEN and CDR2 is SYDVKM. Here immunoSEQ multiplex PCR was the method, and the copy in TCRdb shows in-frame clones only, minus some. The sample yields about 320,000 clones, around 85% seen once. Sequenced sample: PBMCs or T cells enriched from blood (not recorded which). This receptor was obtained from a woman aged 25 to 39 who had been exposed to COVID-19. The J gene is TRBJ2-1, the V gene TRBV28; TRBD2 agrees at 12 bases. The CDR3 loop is CASSSLAGGANEQFF. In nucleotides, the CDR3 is TGTGCCAGCAGCAGCCTAGCGGGAGGGGCCAATGAGCAGTTCTTC.